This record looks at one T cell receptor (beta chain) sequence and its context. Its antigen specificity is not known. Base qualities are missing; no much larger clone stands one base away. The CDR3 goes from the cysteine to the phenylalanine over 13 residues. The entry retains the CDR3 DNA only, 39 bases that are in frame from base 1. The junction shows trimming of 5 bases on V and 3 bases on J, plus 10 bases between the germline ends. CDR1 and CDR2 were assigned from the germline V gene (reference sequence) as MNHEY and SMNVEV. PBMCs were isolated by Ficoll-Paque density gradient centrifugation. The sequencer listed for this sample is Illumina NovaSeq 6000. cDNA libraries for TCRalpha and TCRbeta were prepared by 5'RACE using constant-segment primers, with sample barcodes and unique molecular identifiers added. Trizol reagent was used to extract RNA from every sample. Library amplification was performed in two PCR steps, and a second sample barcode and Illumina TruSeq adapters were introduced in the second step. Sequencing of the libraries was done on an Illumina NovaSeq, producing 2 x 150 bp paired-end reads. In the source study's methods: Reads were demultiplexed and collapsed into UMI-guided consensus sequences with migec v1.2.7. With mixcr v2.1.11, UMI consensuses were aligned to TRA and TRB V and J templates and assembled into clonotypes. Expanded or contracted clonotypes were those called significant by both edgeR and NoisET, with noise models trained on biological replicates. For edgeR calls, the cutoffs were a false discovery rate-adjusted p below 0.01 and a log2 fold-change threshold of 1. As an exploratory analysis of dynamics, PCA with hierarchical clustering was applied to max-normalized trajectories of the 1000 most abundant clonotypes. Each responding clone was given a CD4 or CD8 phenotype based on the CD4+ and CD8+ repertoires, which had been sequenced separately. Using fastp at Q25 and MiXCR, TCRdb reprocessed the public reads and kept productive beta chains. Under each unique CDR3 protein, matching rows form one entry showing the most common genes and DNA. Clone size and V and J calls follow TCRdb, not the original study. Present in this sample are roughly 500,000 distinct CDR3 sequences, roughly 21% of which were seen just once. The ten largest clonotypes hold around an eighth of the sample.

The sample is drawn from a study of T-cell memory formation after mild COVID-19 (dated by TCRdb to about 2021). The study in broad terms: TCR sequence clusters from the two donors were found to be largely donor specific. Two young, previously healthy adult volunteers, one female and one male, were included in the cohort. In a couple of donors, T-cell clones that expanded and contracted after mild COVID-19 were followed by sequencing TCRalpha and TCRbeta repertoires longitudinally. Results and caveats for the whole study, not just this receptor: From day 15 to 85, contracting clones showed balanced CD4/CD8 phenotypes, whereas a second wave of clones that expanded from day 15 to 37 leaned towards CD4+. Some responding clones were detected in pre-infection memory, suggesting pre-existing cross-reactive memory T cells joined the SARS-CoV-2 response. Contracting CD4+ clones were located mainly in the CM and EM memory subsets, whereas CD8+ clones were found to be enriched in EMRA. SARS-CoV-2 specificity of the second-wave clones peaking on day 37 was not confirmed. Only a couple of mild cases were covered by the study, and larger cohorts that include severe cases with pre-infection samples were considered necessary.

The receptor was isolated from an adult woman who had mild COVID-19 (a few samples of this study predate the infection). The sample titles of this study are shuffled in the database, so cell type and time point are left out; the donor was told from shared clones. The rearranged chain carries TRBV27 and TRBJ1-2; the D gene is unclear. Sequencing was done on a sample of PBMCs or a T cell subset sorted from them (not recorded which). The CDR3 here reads CASSGRAYYGYTF. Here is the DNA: TGTGCCAGCAGTGGGAGGGCCTACTATGGCTACACCTTC.